The 9 T cell receptor beta chains in this list originate from one sample, sequenced in a study of blood T cell repertoires in COVID-19. Sequencing was performed with immunoSEQ multiplex PCR; in TCRdb, only in-frame clones are kept and a portion is missing. The table includes about 460,000 clones, around nine tenths detected once. Sequencing used PBMCs or T cells enriched from blood (not recorded which). Receptors were obtained from a woman in her fifties or sixties who had recovered from COVID-19.

The chain recombines TRBV19 with TRBJ2-1; 10 bases fit TRBD2. Germline loops: CDR1 LNHDA, CDR2 SQIVND (reference sequence). This CDR3 region has 15 residues. V gave up 3 bases and J gave up 4 bases; unmatched junction bases: 3. CDR3: CASSIPSGGYNEQFF. CDR3 bases: TGTGCCAGTAGTATTCCTAGCGGGGGTTACAATGAGCAGTTCTTC. Based on the CDR3 plus reference TRBV19 and TRBJ2-1, the full variable domain is DGGITQSPKYLFRKEGQNVTLSCEQNLNHDAMYWYRQDPGQGLRLIYYSQIVNDFQKGDIAEGYSVSREKKESFPLTVTSAQKNPTAFYLCASSIPSGGYNEQFFGPGTRLTVL.

The chain carries TRBV19 and TRBJ2-1; TRBD2 might be the D (6 bases). The CDR3 runs 15 residues. Deletions cut 5 bases from V and 0 bases from J, with 11 bases between. The germline CDR1 and CDR2 sequences are LNHDA and SQIVND (reference sequence). DNA of the CDR3: TGTGCCAGTAGTCTTTCGGGGGACTCCTACAATGAGCAGTTCTTC. Translating gives CASSLSGDSYNEQFF.

In its sample, this clone was seen once. The chain is built from TRBV5-1 and TRBJ2-1; 7 nucleotides match TRBD1. The length of the CDR3 is 16 residues. Per germline, CDR1 SGHRS and CDR2 YFSETQ. Trimming removed 4 bases from V and 2 bases from J; junction bases left unmatched: 9. The DNA for the CDR3 is TGCGCCAGCAGCCATCTCACAGGGGACGCCTACAATGAGCAGTTCTTC. This translates into CASSHLTGDAYNEQFF.

The chain uses TRBV19 and TRBJ1-1, with TRBD1 identical over 9 bases. V shed 6 bases, J shed 8 bases, and the junction held 7 bases outside the gene matches. Germline V gene sequence: CDR1 LNHDA, CDR2 SQIVND (reference sequence). The CDR3 has 13 residues. In DNA form, the CDR3 reads TGTGCCAGTAGGCCGGCCGGACAGGGGGAAGCTTTCTTT. This gives the protein CASRPAGQGEAFF.

V and J are TRBV6-5 and TRBJ2-1, with 12 bases aligning to TRBD1. The junction had 7 bases not matched to a gene; V was cut back by 7 bases and J by 9 bases. Per the germline V gene, CDR1 is MNHEY and CDR2 is SVGAGI. CDR3 length: 14 residues. The CDR3 loop is CASTRDRGQGEQFF. CDR3 bases: TGTGCCAGCACTCGGGACAGGGGGCAGGGTGAGCAGTTCTTC.

The rearrangement joins TRBV10-2 to TRBJ2-3; TRBD1 agrees at 7 bases. This CDR3 has 13 amino acids. Germline CDR1 is WSHSY and CDR2 is SAAADI. Unmatched junction bases numbered 2, after V lost 6 bases and J lost 2 bases. CDR3 amino acids: CASRQGFTDTQYF. The CDR3 DNA sequence: TGCGCCAGCAGACAGGGGTTCACAGATACGCAGTATTTT.

This chain connects TRBV18 to TRBJ1-1, with TRBD1 identical over 8 bases. Germline assignment: CDR1 KGHSH and CDR2 LQKENI. V was pared by 3 bases and J by 5 bases, with 8 bases of the junction left unmatched. The CDR3 is made up of 15 amino acids. The chain's CDR3 is CASSPKGQGVTEAFF. The CDR3 DNA reads TGTGCCAGCTCACCCAAAGGACAGGGTGTTACTGAAGCTTTCTTT.

The chain links TRBV11-3 to TRBJ1-1, with D possibly matching TRBD1 (5 bases). The germline CDR1 and CDR2 sequences are SGHNT and YENEEA. The CDR3 runs to 14 residues. The V end was cut by 3 bases, the J end by 4 bases, with 12 bases between. In nucleotides, the CDR3 is TGTGCCAGCAGCTTTAAGGGGCACAGCACTGAAGCTTTCTTT. Amino acid sequence: CASSFKGHSTEAFF.

The chain has TRBV3-1 (or the pseudogene TRBV3-2) and TRBJ1-6; TRBD1 might be the D (6 bases). In germline, CDR1 is LGHDT, CDR2 YNNKEL (reference sequence). With 8 bases removed from V and 5 bases from J, the gap between germline ends came to 16 bases. CDR3 length: 15 residues. CDR3 sequence reads: CASALGGAHNSPLHF. CDR3 coding DNA: TGTGCCAGCGCTCTGGGGGGGGCTCATAATTCACCCCTCCACTTT.